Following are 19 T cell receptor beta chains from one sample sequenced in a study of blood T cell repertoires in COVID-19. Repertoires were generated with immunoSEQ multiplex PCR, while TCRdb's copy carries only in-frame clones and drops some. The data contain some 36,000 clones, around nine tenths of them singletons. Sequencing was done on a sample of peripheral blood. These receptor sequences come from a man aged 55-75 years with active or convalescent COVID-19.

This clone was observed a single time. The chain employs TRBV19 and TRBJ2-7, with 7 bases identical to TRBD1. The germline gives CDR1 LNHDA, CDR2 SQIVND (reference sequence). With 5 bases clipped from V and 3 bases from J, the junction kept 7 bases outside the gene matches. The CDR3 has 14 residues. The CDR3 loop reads CASSARDSNYEQYF. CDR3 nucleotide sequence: TGTGCCAGTAGTGCCCGGGACAGCAACTACGAGCAGTACTTC.

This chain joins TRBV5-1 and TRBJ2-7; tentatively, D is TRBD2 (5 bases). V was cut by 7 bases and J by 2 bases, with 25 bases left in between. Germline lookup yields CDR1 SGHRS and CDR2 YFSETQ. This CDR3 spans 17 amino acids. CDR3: CASAKRRRTDYTYEQYF. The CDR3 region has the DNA TGCGCCAGCGCTAAGCGTCGACGGACCGACTACACCTACGAGCAGTACTTC.

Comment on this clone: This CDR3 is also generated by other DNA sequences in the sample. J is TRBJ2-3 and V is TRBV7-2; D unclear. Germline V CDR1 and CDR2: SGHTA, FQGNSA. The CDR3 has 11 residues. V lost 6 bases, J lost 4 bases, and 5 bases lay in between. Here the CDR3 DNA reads TGTGCCAGCAGTCTACCAGATACGCAGTATTTT. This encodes CASSLPDTQYF.

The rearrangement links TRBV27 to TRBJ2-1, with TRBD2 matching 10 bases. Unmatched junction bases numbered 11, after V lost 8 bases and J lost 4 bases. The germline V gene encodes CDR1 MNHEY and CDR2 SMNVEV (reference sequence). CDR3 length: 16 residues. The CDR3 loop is CASSLRSGRAYNEQFF. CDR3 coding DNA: TGTGCCAGCTCCCTCCGGAGCGGGAGGGCTTACAATGAGCAGTTCTTC.

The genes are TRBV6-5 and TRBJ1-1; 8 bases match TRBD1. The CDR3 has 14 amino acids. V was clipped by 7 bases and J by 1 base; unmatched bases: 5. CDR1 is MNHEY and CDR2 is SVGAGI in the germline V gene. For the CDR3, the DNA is TGTGCCAGCACCCAGGGGGCGCAGAACACTGAAGCTTTCTTT. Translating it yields CASTQGAQNTEAFF.

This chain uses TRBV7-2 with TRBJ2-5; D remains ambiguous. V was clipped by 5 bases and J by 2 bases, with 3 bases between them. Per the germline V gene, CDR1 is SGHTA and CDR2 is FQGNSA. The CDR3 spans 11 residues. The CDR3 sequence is CASSLQETQYF. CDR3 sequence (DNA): TGTGCCAGCAGCCTGCAAGAGACCCAGTACTTC.

CDR3 sequence (DNA): TGTGCCAGCAGCTTTTTTCAGGGGCCAGGGCCAGATACGCAGTATTTT. Encoded protein: CASSFFQGPGPDTQYF. The chain recombines TRBV5-4 with TRBJ2-3, with D tentatively TRBD1 (6 bases). The CDR3 has 16 residues. The germline V and J ends were trimmed by 2 bases and 4 bases, with 17 bases remaining between them. The germline gives CDR1 SGHNT, CDR2 YYREEE (reference sequence).

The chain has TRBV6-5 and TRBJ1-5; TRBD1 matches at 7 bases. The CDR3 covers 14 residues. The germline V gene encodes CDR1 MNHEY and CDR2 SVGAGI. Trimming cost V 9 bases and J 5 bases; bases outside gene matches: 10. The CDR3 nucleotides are TGTGCCAGTTCTCTCAGGGGGGAGGATCAGCCCCAGCATTTT. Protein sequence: CASSLRGEDQPQHF.

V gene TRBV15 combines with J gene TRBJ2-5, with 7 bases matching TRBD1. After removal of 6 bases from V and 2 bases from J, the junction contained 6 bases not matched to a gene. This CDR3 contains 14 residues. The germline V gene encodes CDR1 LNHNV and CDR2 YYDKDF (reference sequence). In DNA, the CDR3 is TGTGCCACCAGACCTCGACAGGGACAAGAGACCCAGTACTTC. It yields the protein CATRPRQGQETQYF.

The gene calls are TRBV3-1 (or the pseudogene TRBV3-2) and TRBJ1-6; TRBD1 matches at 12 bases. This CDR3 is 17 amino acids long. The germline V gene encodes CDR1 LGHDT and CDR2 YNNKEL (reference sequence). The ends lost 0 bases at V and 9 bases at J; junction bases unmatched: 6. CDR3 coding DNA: TGTGCCAGCAGCCAAGAACGTGGGACAGGGGGCCGTTCACCCCTCCACTTT. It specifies CASSQERGTGGRSPLHF.

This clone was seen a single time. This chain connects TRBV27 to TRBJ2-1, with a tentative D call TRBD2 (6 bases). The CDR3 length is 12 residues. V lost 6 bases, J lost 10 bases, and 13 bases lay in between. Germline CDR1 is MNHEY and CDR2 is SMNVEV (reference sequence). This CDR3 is CASSTTSLEQFF. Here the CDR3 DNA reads TGTGCCAGCAGCACTACTAGCCTCGAGCAGTTCTTC.

CDR3 amino acids: CASSPDRLTDEQYF. CDR3 coding DNA: TGTGCCAGCAGTCCCGACAGGCTCACCGACGAGCAGTACTTC. The chain has TRBV27 and TRBJ2-7; perhaps TRBD1 as D (6 bases). Trimming took 5 bases from V and 5 from J, leaving 16 bases between them. The CDR3 contains 14 residues. CDR1 is MNHEY, CDR2 SMNVEV, per germline (reference sequence).

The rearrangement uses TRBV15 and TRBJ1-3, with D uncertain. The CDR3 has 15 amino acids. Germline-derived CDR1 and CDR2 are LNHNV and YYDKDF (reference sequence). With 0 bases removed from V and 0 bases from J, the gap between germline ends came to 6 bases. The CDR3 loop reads CATSRDRVSGNTIYF. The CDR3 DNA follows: TGTGCCACCAGCAGAGATCGGGTCTCTGGAAACACCATATATTTT.

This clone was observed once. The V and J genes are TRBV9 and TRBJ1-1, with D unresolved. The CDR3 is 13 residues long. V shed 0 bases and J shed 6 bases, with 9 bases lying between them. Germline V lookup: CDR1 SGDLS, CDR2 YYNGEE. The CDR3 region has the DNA TGTGCCAGCAGCGTAGGACTGAGGGCTGAAGCTTTCTTT. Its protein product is CASSVGLRAEAFF.

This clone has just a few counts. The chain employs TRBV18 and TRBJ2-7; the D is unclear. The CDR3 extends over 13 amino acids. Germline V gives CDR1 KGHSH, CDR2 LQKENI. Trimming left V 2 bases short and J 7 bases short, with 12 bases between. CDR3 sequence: CASSPDLEQEQYF. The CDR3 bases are TGTGCCAGCTCACCAGATTTGGAGCAAGAGCAGTACTTC.

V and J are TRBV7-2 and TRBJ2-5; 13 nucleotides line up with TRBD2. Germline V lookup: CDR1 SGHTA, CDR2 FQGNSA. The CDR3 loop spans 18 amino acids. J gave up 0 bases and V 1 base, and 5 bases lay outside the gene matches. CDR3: CASSLEAGLAGDQETQYF. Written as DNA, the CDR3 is TGTGCCAGCAGCTTAGAGGCAGGACTAGCGGGGGACCAAGAGACCCAGTACTTC.

The CDR3 nucleotides read TGTGCCATCAGTGAACCCGCCGGGACTAGCGGACGGAATGAGCAGTTCTTC. Protein sequence: CAISEPAGTSGRNEQFF. The chain links TRBV10-3 to TRBJ2-1; 11 bases agree with TRBD2. This CDR3 comprises 17 residues. CDR1 and CDR2 from the germline V gene are ENHRY and SYGVKD. Unmatched junction bases numbered 11, after V lost 3 bases and J lost 7 bases.

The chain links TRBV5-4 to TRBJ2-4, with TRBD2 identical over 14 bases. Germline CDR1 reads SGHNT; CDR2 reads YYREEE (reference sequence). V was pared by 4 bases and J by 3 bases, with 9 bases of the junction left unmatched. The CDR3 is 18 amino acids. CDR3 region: CASSVGTSGRRDKNIQYF. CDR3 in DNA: TGTGCCAGCAGCGTCGGGACTAGCGGGAGACGAGACAAAAACATTCAGTACTTC.

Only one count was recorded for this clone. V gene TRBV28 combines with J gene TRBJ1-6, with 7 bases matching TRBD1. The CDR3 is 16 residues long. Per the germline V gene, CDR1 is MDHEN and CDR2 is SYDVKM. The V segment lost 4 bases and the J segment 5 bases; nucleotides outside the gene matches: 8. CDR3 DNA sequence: TGTGCCAGCAGTTCCGTCTGGCAGGGGGATAATTCACCCCTCCACTTT. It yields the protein CASSSVWQGDNSPLHF.